A single sample is the source of the 28 T cell receptor beta chains below, sequenced in a study of cytomegalovirus exposure and HLA in healthy donors. 60 Vbeta and 13 Jbeta primers were used in PCR. The table came from immunoSEQ multiplex PCR; TCRdb's copy has only in-frame clones and leaves some out. The table records about 190,000 clones, roughly 82% of them present only once. The sequenced sample was PBMCs. The receptor set was obtained from a woman aged 50 to 65 in good health and CMV-seropositive.

The CDR3 region has the DNA TGTGCCAGCAGCGCAGGGGCTAGAATAGGAGAGCAGTACTTC. Translating gives CASSAGARIGEQYF. This rearrangement joins TRBV11-2 to TRBJ2-7; possibly TRBD1 for D (6 bases). The CDR3 covers 14 residues. V lost 5 bases and J lost 7, with 18 bases in between. Per the germline V gene, CDR1 is SGHAT and CDR2 is FQNNGV.

The genes are TRBV6-1 and TRBJ2-1, with TRBD2 matching 13 bases. The CDR3 runs to 15 residues. In germline, CDR1 is MNHNS, CDR2 SASEGT. The trim removed 5 bases at V and 9 bases at J, leaving 7 bases unmatched. Here the CDR3 DNA reads TGTGCCAGCAGTTCACTAGCGGGGGGGCCTAGTGAGCAGTTCTTC. Translated: CASSSLAGGPSEQFF.

The rearrangement uses TRBV18 and TRBJ1-2; unclear D gene. The CDR3 is 15 amino acids. Germline CDR1 reads KGHSH; CDR2 reads LQKENI. Trimming pared 1 base from V and 1 base from J, leaving 10 bases between. The CDR3 DNA follows: TGTGCCAGCTCACCACGGCAGGAGGTTAACTATGGCTACACCTTC. Amino acid sequence: CASSPRQEVNYGYTF.

The chain has TRBV6-6 and TRBJ2-5, with 9 positions matching TRBD1. The J call may be in error: the DNA end matches TRBJ2-7 better. Per germline, CDR1 MNHNY and CDR2 SVGAGI (reference sequence). The CDR3 has 14 residues. The DNA of the CDR3 is TGTGCCAGCAGTGAGGACAGGGGCTCCTACGAGCAGTACTTC. It encodes CASSEDRGSYEQYF.

V gene TRBV5-4 combines with J gene TRBJ2-7; 12 nucleotides match TRBD2. Germline assignment: CDR1 SGHNT and CDR2 YYREEE (reference sequence). J lost 5 bases, V lost 4 bases, and 7 bases had no gene match. The CDR3 has 15 residues. Here the CDR3 reads CASSPPSGGANEQYF. DNA of the CDR3: TGTGCCAGCAGCCCCCCTAGCGGGGGGGCCAACGAGCAGTACTTC.

A word on this clone: The same CDR3 is also encoded by other DNA sequences in this sample. The rearrangement joins TRBV6-1 to TRBJ2-5; 7 bases line up with TRBD2. CDR1 and CDR2 from the germline V gene are MNHNS and SASEGT. The CDR3 runs to 14 residues. V lost 3 bases and J lost 1; bases outside the gene matches: 2. CDR3 protein: CASSEGGGQETQYF. CDR3 DNA: TGTGCCAGCAGTGAGGGGGGGGGCCAAGAGACCCAGTACTTC.

V is TRBV4-2 and J is TRBJ1-4, with 7 bases lining up with TRBD1. Germline V CDR1 and CDR2: LGHNA, YNFKEQ. The CDR3 consists of 16 residues. Trimming cost V 3 bases and J 1 base; bases outside gene matches: 5. This CDR3 is CASSHQGGRTNEKLFF. The CDR3 nucleotides read TGTGCCAGCAGCCATCAGGGGGGCAGAACTAATGAAAAACTGTTTTTT.

In regard to this clone: Other DNA sequences in this specimen translate into the identical CDR3. This CDR3 is CASSFVPGLGEDTQYF. In nucleotides, the CDR3 is TGTGCCAGCAGCTTTGTCCCGGGACTAGGGGAAGATACGCAGTATTTT. This chain uses TRBV7-2 with TRBJ2-3; 8 bases line up with TRBD2. CDR1 and CDR2 from the germline V gene are SGHTA and FQGNSA. The CDR3 extends over 16 amino acids. Germline trimming cut 3 bases from V and 5 bases from J; bases unmatched to any gene: 10. Variable domain in full (rest from reference TRBV7-2 and TRBJ2-3): GAGVSQSPSNKVTEKGKDVELRCDPISGHTALYWYRQSLGQGLEFLIYFQGNSAPDKSGLPSDRFSAERTGGSVSTLTIQRTQQEDSAVYLCASSFVPGLGEDTQYFGPGTRLTVL.

This clone was counted only a few times. V and J are TRBV5-1 and TRBJ1-1; D might be TRBD1 (5 bases). The germline V gene encodes CDR1 SGHRS and CDR2 YFSETQ. The CDR3 is 12 amino acids. Trimming shortened V by 5 bases and J by 1 base, and 6 bases separated the two germline ends. The CDR3 bases are TGCGCCAGCAGGACAGAGAACACTGAAGCTTTCTTT. Translation: CASRTENTEAFF.

The CDR3 region is CASKSTPGGQETQYF. CDR3 nucleotide sequence: TGCGCCAGCAAATCCACGCCGGGAGGCCAAGAGACCCAGTACTTC. The rearrangement links TRBV5-1 to TRBJ2-5, with TRBD2 matching 7 bases. V was pared by 6 bases and J by 1 base, with 9 bases of the junction left unmatched. Germline V gives CDR1 SGHRS, CDR2 YFSETQ. CDR3 length: 15 residues.

V and J are TRBV7-2 and TRBJ2-5; TRBD2 matches at 11 bases. The V and J ends lost 1 base and 0 bases, in that order; junction bases with no gene match: 7. In germline, CDR1 is SGHTA, CDR2 FQGNSA. CDR3 size: 18 residues. CDR3 DNA sequence: TGTGCCAGCAGCTTAGTGATAGCGGGGGGGGGTTACCAAGAGACCCAGTACTTC. Residues: CASSLVIAGGGYQETQYF.

The V and J genes are TRBV6-6 and TRBJ2-1, with D uncertain. V gave up 6 bases and J gave up 4 bases, with 13 bases separating them. Germline CDR1 reads MNHNY; CDR2 reads SVGAGI (reference sequence). This CDR3 region has 14 residues. The DNA for the CDR3 is TGTGCCAGCAGGGTGACACCGATATACAATGAGCAGTTCTTC. Protein sequence: CASRVTPIYNEQFF.

The V gene is TRBV25-1, the J gene TRBJ1-2; D is undetermined. This CDR3 has 13 amino acids. Trimming pared 6 bases from V and 2 bases from J, leaving 10 bases between. The germline CDR1 and CDR2 sequences are MGHDK and SYGVNS. The CDR3 loop is CASSPDGNYGYTF. The CDR3 DNA is TGTGCCAGCAGCCCCGACGGGAACTATGGCTACACCTTC.

The chain is built from TRBV9 and TRBJ2-3; D unresolved. V was pared by 0 bases and J by 0 bases, with 8 bases between. CDR1 and CDR2 from the germline V gene are SGDLS and YYNGEE. The length of the CDR3 is 15 residues. CDR3 protein: CASSVVSVSTDTQYF. The CDR3 bases are TGTGCCAGCAGCGTAGTATCAGTCAGCACAGATACGCAGTATTTT.

The sample holds one count of this clone. This chain uses TRBV5-4 with TRBJ2-3; D remains ambiguous. The CDR3 covers 12 residues. From germline, CDR1 is SGHNT and CDR2 YYREEE (reference sequence). Trimming shortened V by 5 bases and J by 6 bases, and 10 bases separated the two germline ends. The CDR3 nucleotides read TGTGCCAGCAGAACCCCCGGGGATACGCAGTATTTT. Its translation: CASRTPGDTQYF.

This clone appeared a single time. The gene calls are TRBV15 and TRBJ2-1; 9 nucleotides align to TRBD2. V was clipped by 1 base and J by 10 bases; unmatched bases: 11. The CDR3 consists of 16 residues. Germline loops: CDR1 LNHNV, CDR2 YYDKDF (reference sequence). The CDR3 is CATSRGAGGPGREQFF. The CDR3 region has the DNA TGTGCCACCAGCAGAGGGGCGGGGGGGCCGGGTCGGGAGCAGTTCTTC.

V and J are TRBV6-5 and TRBJ2-3, with 11 bases lining up with TRBD2. CDR1 is MNHEY, CDR2 SVGAGI, per germline. The CDR3 is 15 amino acids. V shed 7 bases, J shed 6 bases, and the junction held 9 bases outside the gene matches. CDR3 protein: CASNILAGASDTQYF. As DNA, the CDR3 is TGTGCCAGCAACATACTAGCGGGGGCAAGCGATACGCAGTATTTT.

The gene calls are TRBV5-4 and TRBJ2-7; D is uncertain. This CDR3 is 16 amino acids long. The ends were cut back, 4 bases at V and 0 bases at J, with 17 bases in the middle. Looked up from germline, CDR1 is SGHNT and CDR2 is YYREEE (reference sequence). The CDR3 DNA is TGTGCCAGCAGCCAAGAAGACGGGTCCAGCTCCTACGAGCAGTACTTC. It encodes CASSQEDGSSSYEQYF.

The chain links TRBV6-5 to TRBJ2-7, with 11 bases that match TRBD2. The CDR3 sequence is 14 residues long. V was pared by 2 bases and J by 6 bases, with 3 bases of the junction left unmatched. Germline assignment: CDR1 MNHEY and CDR2 SVGAGI. The CDR3 DNA follows: TGTGCCAGCAGTTACGTAGCGGGGGGGCGCGAGCAGTACTTC. This translates into CASSYVAGGREQYF.

The V call is TRBV5-6, the J call TRBJ2-7; no firm D call. This CDR3 comprises 11 residues. Germline CDR1 is SGHDT and CDR2 is YYEEEE. Trimming stripped 0 bases from V and 5 bases from J, with 3 bases between. The CDR3: CASSLEHEQYF. Written as DNA, the CDR3 is TGTGCCAGCAGCTTGGAGCACGAGCAGTACTTC.

This chain joins TRBV29-1 and TRBJ2-3, with D possibly being TRBD1 (5 bases). CDR3 size: 15 residues. Germline V gene sequence: CDR1 SQVTM, CDR2 ANQGSEA. The ends were cut back, 5 bases at V and 4 bases at J, with 19 bases in the middle. The chain's CDR3 is CSVRWGYFTSDTQYF. The CDR3 DNA follows: TGCAGCGTTCGATGGGGCTATTTTACCTCAGATACGCAGTATTTT.

Comments on this clone: The germline gene is not matched at one end of the junction; a read error may be the cause. The V and J genes are TRBV7-7 and TRBJ2-2; 8 bases fit TRBD1. Germline assignment: CDR1 SSHAT and CDR2 FNYEAQ (reference sequence). This CDR3 is 15 amino acids long. The CDR3 loop is CASSLQGGNTGELFF. In DNA form, the CDR3 reads TGTGCTAGCAGCTTACAGGGGGGTAACACCGGGGAGCTGTTTTTT.

This clone was observed a single time. The chain couples TRBV6-5 to TRBJ2-7; 10 nucleotides line up with TRBD1. CDR1 is MNHEY and CDR2 is SVGAGI in the germline V gene. After removal of 7 bases from V and 2 bases from J, the junction contained 5 bases not matched to a gene. The CDR3 has 14 residues. The CDR3 DNA follows: TGTGCCAGCACCGCCGGGACAGGGGCCTACGAGCAGTACTTC. As protein: CASTAGTGAYEQYF.

This rearrangement joins TRBV4-3 to TRBJ2-7, with 8 nucleotides matching TRBD2. CDR1 LGHNA and CDR2 YSLEER come from the germline V gene. CDR3 length equals 15 residues. Losses at the gene ends were 1 base for V and 5 bases for J; bases not matched to a gene: 7. CDR3 loop: CASSQGGGGWNEQYF. The CDR3 region has the DNA TGCGCCAGCAGCCAAGGTGGCGGGGGGTGGAACGAGCAGTACTTC.

The CDR3 region is CASSPGLDTQYF. The CDR3 DNA reads TGTGCCAGCAGCCCAGGGCTAGATACGCAGTATTTT. V usage is TRBV11-2 and J usage is TRBJ2-3; maybe TRBD1 (5 bases). Trimming shortened V by 5 bases and J by 5 bases, and 8 bases separated the two germline ends. Germline V gives CDR1 SGHAT, CDR2 FQNNGV. CDR3 length: 12 residues. Using reference TRBV11-2 and TRBJ2-3 for the parts outside the CDR3, the full variable domain is EAGVAQSPRYKIIEKRQSVAFWCNPISGHATLYWYQQILGQGPKLLIQFQNNGVVDDSQLPKDRFSAERLKGVDSTLKIQPAKLEDSAVYLCASSPGLDTQYFGPGTRLTVL.

V and J are TRBV4-1 and TRBJ2-1, with TRBD2 matching over 11 bases. V was pared by 3 bases and J by 4 bases, with 2 bases of the junction left unmatched. The CDR3 runs to 15 residues. Germline V CDR1 and CDR2: MGHRA, YSYEKL. CDR3 sequence (DNA): TGCGCCAGCAGCCAGCGACTAGCGGGGTACAATGAGCAGTTCTTC. Residues: CASSQRLAGYNEQFF.

This clone was seen just once. The genes are TRBV23-1 and TRBJ1-4; D is unclear. TRBV23-1 is assigned to the ORF class and has an uncertain function. The CDR3 has 16 amino acids. V was pared by 3 bases and J by 1 base, with 12 bases between. The CDR3 nucleotides are TGCGCCAGCAGTCACCGAGGGATGGAAACTAATGAAAAACTGTTTTTT. This codes for CASSHRGMETNEKLFF.

The chain joins TRBV9 to TRBJ2-1; TRBD2 agrees at 10 bases. There are 16 residues in the CDR3. With 3 bases clipped from V and 7 bases from J, the junction kept 10 bases outside the gene matches. CDR1 is SGDLS and CDR2 is YYNGEE in the germline V gene. CDR3 residues: CASSASLSGGRNEQFF. In nucleotides, the CDR3 is TGTGCCAGCAGCGCTAGTCTTAGCGGGGGGCGTAATGAGCAGTTCTTC.